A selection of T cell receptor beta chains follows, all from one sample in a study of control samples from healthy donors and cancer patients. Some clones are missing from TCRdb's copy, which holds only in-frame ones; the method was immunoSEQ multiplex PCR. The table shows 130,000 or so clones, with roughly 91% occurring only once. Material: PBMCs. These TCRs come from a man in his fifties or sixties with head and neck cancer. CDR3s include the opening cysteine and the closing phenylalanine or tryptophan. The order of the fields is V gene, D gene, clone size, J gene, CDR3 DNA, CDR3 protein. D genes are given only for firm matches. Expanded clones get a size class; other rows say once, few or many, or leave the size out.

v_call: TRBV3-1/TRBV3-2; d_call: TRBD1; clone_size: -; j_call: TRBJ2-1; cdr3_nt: TGTGCCAGCAGCCGGGGACAGGGGGCGAGTGAGCAGTTCTTC; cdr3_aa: CASSRGQGASEQFF
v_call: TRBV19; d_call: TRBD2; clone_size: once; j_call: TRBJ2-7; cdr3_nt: TGTGCCAGTAGTCGCCTGACTAGCGGGGGAGAGCAGTACTTC; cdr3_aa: CASSRLTSGGEQYF
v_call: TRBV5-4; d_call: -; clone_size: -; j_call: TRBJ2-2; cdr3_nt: TGTGCCAGCACTCCCCCCGCGCACACCGGGGAGCTGTTTTTT; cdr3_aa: CASTPPAHTGELFF
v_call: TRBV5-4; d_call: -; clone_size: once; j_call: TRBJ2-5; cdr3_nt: TGTGCCAGCAGCTTGGAAGGATTATCGGAGACCCAGTACTTC; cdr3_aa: CASSLEGLSETQYF
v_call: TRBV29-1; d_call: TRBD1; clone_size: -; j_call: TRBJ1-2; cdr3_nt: TGCAGCGTGGCCAGGGGACAGGGGAATTATGGCTACACCTTC; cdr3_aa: CSVARGQGNYGYTF
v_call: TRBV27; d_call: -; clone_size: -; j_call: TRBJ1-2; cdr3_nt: TGTGCCAGCAGGGGATTGGACTATGGCTACACCTTC; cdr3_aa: CASRGLDYGYTF
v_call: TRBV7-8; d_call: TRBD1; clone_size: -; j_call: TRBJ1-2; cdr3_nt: TGTGCCAGCAGCTTAGGGCCAGGGGGGGACTATGGCTACACCTTC; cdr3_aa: CASSLGPGGDYGYTF
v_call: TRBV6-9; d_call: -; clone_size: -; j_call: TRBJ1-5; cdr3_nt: TGTGCCAGCAGTCGTCGGAAGCCCCAGCATTTT; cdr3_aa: CASSRRKPQHF
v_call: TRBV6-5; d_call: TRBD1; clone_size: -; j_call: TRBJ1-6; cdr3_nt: TGTGCCAGCAGCCCCCAGGGGGCAAGAAATTCACCCCTCCACTTT; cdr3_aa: CASSPQGARNSPLHF
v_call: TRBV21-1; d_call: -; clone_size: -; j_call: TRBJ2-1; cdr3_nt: TGTGCCAGCGGCCGGGGGCTGTTTAGTGAGCAGTTCTTC; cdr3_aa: CASGRGLFSEQFF
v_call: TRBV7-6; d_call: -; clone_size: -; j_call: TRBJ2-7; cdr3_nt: TGTGCCAGCAGCTTGACAGAGGACTACGAGCAGTACTTC; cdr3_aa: CASSLTEDYEQYF
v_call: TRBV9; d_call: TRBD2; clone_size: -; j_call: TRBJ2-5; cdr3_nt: TGTGCCAGCAACCAGCGGGGGGGACAAGAGACCCAGTACTTC; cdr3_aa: CASNQRGGQETQYF
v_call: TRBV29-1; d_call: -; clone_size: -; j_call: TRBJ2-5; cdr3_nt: TGCAGCGCCGGGGACACTCGCCAAGAGACCCAGTACTTC; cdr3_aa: CSAGDTRQETQYF
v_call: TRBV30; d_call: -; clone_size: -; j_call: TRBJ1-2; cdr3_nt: TGTTCCGGCGGGGGGCCTTATGGCTACACCTTC; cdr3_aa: CSGGGPYGYTF
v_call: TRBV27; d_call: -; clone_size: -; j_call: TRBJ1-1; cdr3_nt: TGTGCCAGCAGTTATGCAGGGAGCTTAGCCGAAGCTTTCTTT; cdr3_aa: CASSYAGSLAEAFF
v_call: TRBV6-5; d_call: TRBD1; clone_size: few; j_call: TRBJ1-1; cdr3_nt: TGTGCCAGCCTCGCGGGACAGGGGACCAAAGCTTTCTTT; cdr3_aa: CASLAGQGTKAFF
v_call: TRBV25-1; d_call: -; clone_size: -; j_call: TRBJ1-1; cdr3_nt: TGTGCCAGCAGTGATAGGGGTCTGAAGACTGAAGCTTTCTTT; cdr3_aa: CASSDRGLKTEAFF
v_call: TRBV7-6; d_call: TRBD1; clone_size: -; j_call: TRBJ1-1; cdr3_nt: TGTGCCAGCAGCCCCGCAGGGACAGGGAACACTGAAGCTTTCTTT; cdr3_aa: CASSPAGTGNTEAFF